The sequence of this TCR beta chain was determined in a study of blood T cell repertoires in COVID-19. Study-level background: Both acute and convalescent COVID-19 samples were obtained from the United States, Italy and Spain.

Trimming took off 1 base at V and 5 bases at J, with 7 bases between the two ends. This CDR3 comprises 13 residues. The V gene's germline CDR1 is MNHEY and CDR2 SVGEGT. Per the original data handling: Reference gene primer amplification in the assay estimated nucleated cell counts. Profiling relied on immunoSEQ multiplex PCR, and the TCRdb table lists in-frame clones only, not all of them. The V and J calls and clone size were taken over from that table, and D and trimming were inferred from the DNA. The data contain hundreds of thousands of clones, roughly 85% of them singletons. The chain couples TRBV6-2 or TRBV6-3 to TRBJ2-3, with D uncertain. The TCR comes from a woman aged 50 to 60 who had recovered from COVID-19. Material: peripheral blood. The CDR3 DNA sequence: TGTGCCAGCAGTTACTTCCCGAGAGATACGCAGTATTTT. This translates into CASSYFPRDTQYF.